This TCR beta chain was recorded in a study of cytomegalovirus exposure and HLA in healthy donors. In the PCR, 60 Vbeta and 13 Jbeta primers were used. Method: immunoSEQ multiplex PCR; TCRdb's copy keeps in-frame clones and lacks some. The profile shows under 300,000 clones, 84% of them singletons. On this clone: Its antigen is still unknown.

Study-level findings and limits: Later on, analysis showed that most CMV-associated TCR beta chains appeared to be HLA-restricted.

This CDR3 has 15 amino acids. Looked up from germline, CDR1 is GTSNPN and CDR2 is SVGIG (reference sequence). V lost 0 bases, J lost 0 bases, and 11 bases lay in between. Sequenced: PBMCs. The clonotype comes from a woman in her thirties or forties in good health and CMV-seropositive. V gene TRBV30 combines with J gene TRBJ1-1, with D uncertain. Here the CDR3 DNA reads TGTGCCTGGAGTGTTAAGGCGGCCTTGAACACTGAAGCTTTCTTT. Translation: CAWSVKAALNTEAFF.